This T cell receptor (beta chain) was captured in a study of blood T cell repertoires in COVID-19. As for the study in general: T cells, B-cell-depleted T cells, or PBMCs provided the cDNA or gDNA that served as material.

Original methodology: Quantification of nucleated cells was approximated via reference gene primer amplification. The method was immunoSEQ multiplex PCR; TCRdb's version includes in-frame clones alone and lacks a portion of them. The V and J calls and clone size are taken from that table; D and trimming were inferred from the DNA. The table lists approximately 94,000 clones, about 93% of them singletons. The CDR3 runs to 11 residues. Trimming pared 4 bases from V and 3 bases from J, leaving 4 bases between. Per germline, CDR1 MNHEY and CDR2 SMNVEV (reference sequence). V usage is TRBV27 and J usage is TRBJ2-7, with D unclear. This clonotype was obtained from a woman in her fifties or sixties in a cohort sampled during active COVID-19. Source material: peripheral blood. CDR3: CASSSNYEQYF. The CDR3 DNA follows: TGTGCCAGCAGTTCCAACTACGAGCAGTACTTC.